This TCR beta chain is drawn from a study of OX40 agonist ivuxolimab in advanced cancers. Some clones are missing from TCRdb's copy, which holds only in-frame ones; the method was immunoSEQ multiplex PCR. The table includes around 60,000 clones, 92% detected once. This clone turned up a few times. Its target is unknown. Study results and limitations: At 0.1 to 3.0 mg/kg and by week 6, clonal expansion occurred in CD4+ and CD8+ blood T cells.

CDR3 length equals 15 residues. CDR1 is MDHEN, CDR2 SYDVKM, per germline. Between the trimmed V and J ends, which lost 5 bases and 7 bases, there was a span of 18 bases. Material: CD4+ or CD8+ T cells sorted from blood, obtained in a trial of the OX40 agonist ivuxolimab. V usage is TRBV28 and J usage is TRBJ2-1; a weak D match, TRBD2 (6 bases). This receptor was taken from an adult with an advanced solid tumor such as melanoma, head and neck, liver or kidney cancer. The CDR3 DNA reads TGTGCCAGCAGTCCCGGAGGGTTGCGAGGGAATGAGCAGTTCTTC. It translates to CASSPGGLRGNEQFF.